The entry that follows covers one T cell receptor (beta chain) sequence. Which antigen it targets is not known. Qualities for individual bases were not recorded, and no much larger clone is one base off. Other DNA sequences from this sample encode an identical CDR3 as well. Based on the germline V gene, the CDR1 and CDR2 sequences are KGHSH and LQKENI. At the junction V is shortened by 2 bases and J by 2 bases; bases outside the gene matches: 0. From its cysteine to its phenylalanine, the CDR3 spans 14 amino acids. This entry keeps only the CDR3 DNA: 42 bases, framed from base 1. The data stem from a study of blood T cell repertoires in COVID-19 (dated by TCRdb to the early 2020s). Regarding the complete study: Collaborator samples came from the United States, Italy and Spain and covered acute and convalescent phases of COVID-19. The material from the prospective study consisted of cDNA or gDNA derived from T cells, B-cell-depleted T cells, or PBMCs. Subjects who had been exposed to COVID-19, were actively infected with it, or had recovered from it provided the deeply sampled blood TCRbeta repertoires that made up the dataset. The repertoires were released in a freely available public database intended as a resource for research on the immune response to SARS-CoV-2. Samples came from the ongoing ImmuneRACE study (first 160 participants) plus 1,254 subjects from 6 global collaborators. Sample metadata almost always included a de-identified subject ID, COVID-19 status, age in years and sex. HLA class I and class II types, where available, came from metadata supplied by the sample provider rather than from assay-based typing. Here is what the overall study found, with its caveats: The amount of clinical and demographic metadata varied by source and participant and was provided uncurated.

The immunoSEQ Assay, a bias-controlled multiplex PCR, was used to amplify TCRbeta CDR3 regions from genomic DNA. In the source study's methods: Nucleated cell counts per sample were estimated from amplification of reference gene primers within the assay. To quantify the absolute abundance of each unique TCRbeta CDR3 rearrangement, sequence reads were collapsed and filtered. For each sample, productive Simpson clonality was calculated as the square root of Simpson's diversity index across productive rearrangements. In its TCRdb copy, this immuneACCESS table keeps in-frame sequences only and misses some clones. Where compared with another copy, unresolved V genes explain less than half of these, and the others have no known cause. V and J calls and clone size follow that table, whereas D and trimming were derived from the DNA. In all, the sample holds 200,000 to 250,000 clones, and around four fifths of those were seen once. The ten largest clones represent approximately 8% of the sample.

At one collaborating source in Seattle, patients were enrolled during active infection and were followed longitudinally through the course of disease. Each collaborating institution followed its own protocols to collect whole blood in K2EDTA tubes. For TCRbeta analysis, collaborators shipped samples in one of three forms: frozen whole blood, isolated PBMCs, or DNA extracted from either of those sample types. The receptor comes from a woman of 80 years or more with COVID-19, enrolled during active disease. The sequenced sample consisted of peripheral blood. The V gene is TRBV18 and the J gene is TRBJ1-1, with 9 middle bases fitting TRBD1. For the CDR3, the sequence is CASSPTGGNTEAFF. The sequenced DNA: TGTGCCAGCTCACCAACAGGGGGCAACACTGAAGCTTTCTTT. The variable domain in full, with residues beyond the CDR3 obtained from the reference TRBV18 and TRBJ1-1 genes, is NAGVMQNPRHLVRRRGQEARLRCSPMKGHSHVYWYRQLPEEGLKFMVYLQKENIIDESGMPKERFSAEFPKEGPSILRIQQVVRGDSAAYFCASSPTGGNTEAFFGQGTRLTVV.